This TCR beta chain was obtained from a study of OX40 agonist ivuxolimab in advanced cancers. The wider study: Partial response was recorded in three patients: one hepatocellular carcinoma and two cutaneous melanoma cases.

Profiling relied on immunoSEQ multiplex PCR, and the TCRdb table lists in-frame clones only, not all of them. This table holds over 70,000 clones, around 86% found once. In its sample, this clone was seen a few times. The CDR3 spans 11 residues. Germline V CDR1 and CDR2: SGHVS, FNYEAQ. Trimming removed 1 base at V and 3 bases at J, with 1 base between. The sequencing used CD4+ or CD8+ T cells sorted from blood, collected in a trial of the OX40 agonist ivuxolimab. This sequence joins TRBV7-6 and TRBJ2-7; no clear D. The receptor was derived from an adult with an advanced solid tumor such as melanoma, head and neck, liver or kidney cancer. CDR3 region: CASSLDYEQYF. In DNA, the CDR3 is TGTGCCAGCAGCTTAGACTACGAGCAGTACTTC.